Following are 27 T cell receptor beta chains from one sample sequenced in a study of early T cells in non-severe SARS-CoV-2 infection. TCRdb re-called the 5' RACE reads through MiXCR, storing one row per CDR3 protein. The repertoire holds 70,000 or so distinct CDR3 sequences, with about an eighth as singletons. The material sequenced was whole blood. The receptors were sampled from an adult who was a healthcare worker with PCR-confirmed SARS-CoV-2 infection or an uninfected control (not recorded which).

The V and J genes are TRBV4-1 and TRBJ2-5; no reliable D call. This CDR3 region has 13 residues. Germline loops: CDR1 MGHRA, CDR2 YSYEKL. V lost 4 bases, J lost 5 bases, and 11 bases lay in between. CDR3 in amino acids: CASSPTIRETQYF. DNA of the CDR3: TGCGCCAGCAGCCCCACCATTAGGGAGACCCAGTACTTC.

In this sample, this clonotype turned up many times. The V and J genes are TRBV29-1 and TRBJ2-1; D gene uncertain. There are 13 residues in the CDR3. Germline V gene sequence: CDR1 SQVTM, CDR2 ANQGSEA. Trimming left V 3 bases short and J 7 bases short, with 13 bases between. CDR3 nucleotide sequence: TGCAGCGTTGAGGCCAGGTCAGATAATGAGCAGTTCTTC. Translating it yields CSVEARSDNEQFF.

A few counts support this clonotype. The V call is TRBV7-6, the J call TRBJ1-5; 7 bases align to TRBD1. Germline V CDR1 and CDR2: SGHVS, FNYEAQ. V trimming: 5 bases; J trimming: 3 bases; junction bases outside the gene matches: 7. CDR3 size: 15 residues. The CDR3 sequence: CASSPGTANNQPQHF. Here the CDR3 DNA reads TGTGCCAGCAGCCCCGGGACAGCTAACAATCAGCCCCAGCATTTT.

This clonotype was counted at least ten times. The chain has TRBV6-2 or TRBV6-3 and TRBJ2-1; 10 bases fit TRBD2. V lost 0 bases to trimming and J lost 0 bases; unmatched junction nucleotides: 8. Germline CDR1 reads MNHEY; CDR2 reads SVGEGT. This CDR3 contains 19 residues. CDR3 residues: CASSYSLAGAQSSYNEQFF. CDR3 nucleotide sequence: TGTGCCAGCAGTTACTCCCTAGCGGGGGCGCAAAGCTCCTACAATGAGCAGTTCTTC.

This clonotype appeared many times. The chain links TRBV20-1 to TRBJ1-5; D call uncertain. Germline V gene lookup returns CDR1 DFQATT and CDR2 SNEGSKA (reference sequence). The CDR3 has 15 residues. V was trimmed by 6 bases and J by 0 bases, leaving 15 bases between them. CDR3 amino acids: CSASPSGVSNQPQHF. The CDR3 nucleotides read TGCAGTGCATCCCCCTCAGGAGTTAGCAATCAGCCCCAGCATTTT.

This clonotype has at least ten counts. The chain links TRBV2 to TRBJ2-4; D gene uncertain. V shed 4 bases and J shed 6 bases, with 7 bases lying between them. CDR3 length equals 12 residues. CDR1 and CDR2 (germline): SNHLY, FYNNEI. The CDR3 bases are TGTGCCAGCAGTGGAGCCCGAAACATTCAGTACTTC. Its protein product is CASSGARNIQYF.

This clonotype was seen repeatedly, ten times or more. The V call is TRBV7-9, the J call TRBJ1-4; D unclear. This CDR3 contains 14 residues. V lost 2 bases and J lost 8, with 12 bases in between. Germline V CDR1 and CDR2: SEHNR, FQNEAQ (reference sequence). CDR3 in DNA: TGTGCCAGCAGCTTATCGGTTTCCGGGGAAAAACTGTTTTTT. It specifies CASSLSVSGEKLFF.

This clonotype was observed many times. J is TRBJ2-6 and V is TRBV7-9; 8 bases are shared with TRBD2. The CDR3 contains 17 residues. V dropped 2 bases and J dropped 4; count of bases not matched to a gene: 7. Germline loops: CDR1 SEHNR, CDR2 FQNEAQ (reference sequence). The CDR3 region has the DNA TGTGCCAGCAGCTTAAAAGCGGGAGCCTCAGGGGCCAACGTCCTGACTTTC. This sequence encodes CASSLKAGASGANVLTF.

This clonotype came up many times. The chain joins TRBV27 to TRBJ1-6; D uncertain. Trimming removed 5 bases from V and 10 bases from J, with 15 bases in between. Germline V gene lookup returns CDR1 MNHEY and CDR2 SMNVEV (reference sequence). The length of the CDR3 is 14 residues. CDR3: CASSPPHRGSPLHF. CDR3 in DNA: TGTGCCAGCAGTCCGCCTCATAGAGGATCACCCCTCCACTTT.

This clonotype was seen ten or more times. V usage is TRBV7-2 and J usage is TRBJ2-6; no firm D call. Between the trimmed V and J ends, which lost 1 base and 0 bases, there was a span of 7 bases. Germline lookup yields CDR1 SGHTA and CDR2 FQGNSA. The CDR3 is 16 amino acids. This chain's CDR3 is CASSLVASSGANVLTF. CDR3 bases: TGTGCCAGCAGCTTAGTGGCCAGCTCTGGGGCCAACGTCCTGACTTTC.

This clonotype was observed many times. The CDR3 loop reads CASSSPGQGFFLSSYEQYF. The CDR3 DNA reads as TGTGCCAGCAGCTCACCGGGACAGGGGTTTTTCCTAAGCTCCTACGAGCAGTACTTC. The chain couples TRBV11-2 to TRBJ2-7, with 10 bases that match TRBD1. CDR3 length equals 19 residues. Looked up from germline, CDR1 is SGHAT and CDR2 is FQNNGV. V lost 4 bases to trimming and J lost 0 bases; unmatched junction nucleotides: 15.

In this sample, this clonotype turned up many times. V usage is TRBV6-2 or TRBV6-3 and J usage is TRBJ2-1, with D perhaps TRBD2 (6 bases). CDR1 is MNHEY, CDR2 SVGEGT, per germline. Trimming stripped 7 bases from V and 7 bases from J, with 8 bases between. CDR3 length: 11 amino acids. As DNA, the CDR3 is TGTGCCAGCATGGAGGGGAATGAGCAGTTCTTC. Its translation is CASMEGNEQFF.

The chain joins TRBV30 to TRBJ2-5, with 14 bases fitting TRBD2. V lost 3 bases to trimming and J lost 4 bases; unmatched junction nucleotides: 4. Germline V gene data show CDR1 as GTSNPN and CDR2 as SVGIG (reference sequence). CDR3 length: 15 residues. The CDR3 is CAWRTSGRASETQYF. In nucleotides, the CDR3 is TGTGCCTGGAGGACTAGCGGGAGGGCCTCAGAGACCCAGTACTTC.

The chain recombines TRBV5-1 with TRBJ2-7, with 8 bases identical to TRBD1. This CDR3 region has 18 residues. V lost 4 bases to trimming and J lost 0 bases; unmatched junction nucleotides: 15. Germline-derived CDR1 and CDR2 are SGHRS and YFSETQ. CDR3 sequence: CASSLGTGLRLSSYEQYF. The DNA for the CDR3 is TGCGCCAGCAGCCTTGGGACAGGCCTCCGACTCAGCTCCTACGAGCAGTACTTC.

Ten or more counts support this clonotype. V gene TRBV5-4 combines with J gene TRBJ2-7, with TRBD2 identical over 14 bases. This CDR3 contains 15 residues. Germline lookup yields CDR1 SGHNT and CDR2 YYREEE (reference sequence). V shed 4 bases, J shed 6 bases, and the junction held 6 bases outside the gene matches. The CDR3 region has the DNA TGTGCCAGCAGCGGGGGACTAGCGGGAGTAACCGAGCAGTACTTC. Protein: CASSGGLAGVTEQYF. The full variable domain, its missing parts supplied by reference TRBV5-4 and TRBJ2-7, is ETGVTQSPTHLIKTRGQQVTLRCSSQSGHNTVSWYQQALGQGPQFIFQYYREEENGRGNFPPRFSGLQFPNYSSELNVNALELDDSALYLCASSGGLAGVTEQYFGPGTRLTVT.

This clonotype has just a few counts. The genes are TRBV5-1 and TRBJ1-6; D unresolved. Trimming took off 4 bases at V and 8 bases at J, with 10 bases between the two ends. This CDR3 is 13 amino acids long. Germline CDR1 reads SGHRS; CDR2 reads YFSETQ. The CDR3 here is CASSGEVDSPLHF. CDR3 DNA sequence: TGCGCCAGCAGCGGAGAGGTCGATTCACCCCTCCACTTT.

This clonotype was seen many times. CDR3 sequence (DNA): TGTGCCAGCAGCGTAGGGACTAGTCACTACGAGCAGTACTTC. It specifies CASSVGTSHYEQYF. The chain uses TRBV9 and TRBJ2-7; 7 bases map to TRBD2. Losses at the gene ends were 0 bases for V and 3 bases for J; bases not matched to a gene: 3. Germline CDR1 and CDR2: SGDLS and YYNGEE. This CDR3 contains 14 residues.

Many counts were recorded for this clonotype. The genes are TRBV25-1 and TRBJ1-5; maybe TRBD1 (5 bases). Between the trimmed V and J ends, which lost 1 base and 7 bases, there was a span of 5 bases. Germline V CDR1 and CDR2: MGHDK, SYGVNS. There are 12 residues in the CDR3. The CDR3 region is CASSEWGQPQHF. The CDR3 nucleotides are TGTGCCAGCAGTGAATGGGGCCAGCCCCAGCATTTT.

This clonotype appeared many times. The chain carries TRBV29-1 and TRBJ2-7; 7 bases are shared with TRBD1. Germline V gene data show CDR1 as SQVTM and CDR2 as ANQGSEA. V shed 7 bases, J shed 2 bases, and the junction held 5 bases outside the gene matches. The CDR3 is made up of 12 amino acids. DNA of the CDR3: TGCAGCGCCCGGGACAGCACCTACGAGCAGTACTTC. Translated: CSARDSTYEQYF.

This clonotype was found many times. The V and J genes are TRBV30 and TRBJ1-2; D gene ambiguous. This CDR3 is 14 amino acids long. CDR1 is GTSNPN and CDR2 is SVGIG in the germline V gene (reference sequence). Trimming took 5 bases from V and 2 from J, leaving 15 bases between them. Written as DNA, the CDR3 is TGTGCCTGGGGTCACGGACGGCGAAACTATGGCTACACCTTC. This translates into CAWGHGRRNYGYTF. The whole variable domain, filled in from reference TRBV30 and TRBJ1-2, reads SQTIHQWPATLVQPVGSPLSLECTVEGTSNPNLYWYRQAAGRGLQLLFYSVGIGQISSEVPQNLSASRPQDRQFILSSKKLLLSDSGFYLCAWGHGRRNYGYTFGSGTRLTVV.

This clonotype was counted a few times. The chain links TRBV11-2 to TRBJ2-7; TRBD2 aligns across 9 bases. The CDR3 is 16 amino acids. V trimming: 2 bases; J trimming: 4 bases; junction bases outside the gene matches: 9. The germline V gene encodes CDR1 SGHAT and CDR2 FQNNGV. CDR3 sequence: CASSLTLGLADYEQYF. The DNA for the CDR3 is TGTGCCAGCAGCTTAACACTGGGACTAGCTGATTACGAGCAGTACTTC.

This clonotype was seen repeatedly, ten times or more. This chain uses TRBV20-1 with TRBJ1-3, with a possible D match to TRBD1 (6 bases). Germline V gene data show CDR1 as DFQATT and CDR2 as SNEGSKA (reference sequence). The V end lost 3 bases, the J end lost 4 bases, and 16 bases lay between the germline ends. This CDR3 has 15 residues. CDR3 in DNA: TGCAGTGCTAGGAGGAGGGGGGAAGCGGGAAACACCATATATTTT. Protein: CSARRRGEAGNTIYF.

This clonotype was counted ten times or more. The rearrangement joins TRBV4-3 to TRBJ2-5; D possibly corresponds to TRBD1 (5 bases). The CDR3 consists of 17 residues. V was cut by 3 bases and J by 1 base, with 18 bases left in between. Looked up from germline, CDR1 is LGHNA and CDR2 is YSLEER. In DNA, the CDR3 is TGCGCCAGCAGCCACATAATAGACCGGACACTCCAAGAGACCCAGTACTTC. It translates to CASSHIIDRTLQETQYF.

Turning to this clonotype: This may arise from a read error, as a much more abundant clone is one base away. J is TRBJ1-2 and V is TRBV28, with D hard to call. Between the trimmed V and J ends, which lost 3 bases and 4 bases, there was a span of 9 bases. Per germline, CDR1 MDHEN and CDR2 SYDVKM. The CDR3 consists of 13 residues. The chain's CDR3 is CASSLIHSYGYTF. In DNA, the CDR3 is TGTGCCAGCAGTTTGATTCACAGCTATGGCTACACCTTC.

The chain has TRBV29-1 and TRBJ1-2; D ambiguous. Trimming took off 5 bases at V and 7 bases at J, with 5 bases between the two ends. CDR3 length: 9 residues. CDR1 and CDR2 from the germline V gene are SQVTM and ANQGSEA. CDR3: CSVIAGYTF. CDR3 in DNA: TGCAGCGTTATCGCTGGCTACACCTTC.

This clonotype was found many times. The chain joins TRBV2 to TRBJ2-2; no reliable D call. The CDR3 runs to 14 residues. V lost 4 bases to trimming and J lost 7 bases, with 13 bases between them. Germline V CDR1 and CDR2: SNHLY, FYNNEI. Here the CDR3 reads CASSGGLYVGELFF. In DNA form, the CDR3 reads TGTGCCAGCAGTGGGGGTTTGTATGTCGGGGAGCTGTTTTTT.

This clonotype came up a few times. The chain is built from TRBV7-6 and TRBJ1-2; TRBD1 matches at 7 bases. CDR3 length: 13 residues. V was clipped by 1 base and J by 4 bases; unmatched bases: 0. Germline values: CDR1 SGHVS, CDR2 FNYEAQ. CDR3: CASSLGTGYGYTF. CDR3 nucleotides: TGTGCCAGCAGCTTAGGGACAGGCTATGGCTACACCTTC.